These 30 T cell receptor beta chains originate from one sample sequenced in a study of OX40 agonist ivuxolimab in advanced cancers. Libraries were prepared by immunoSEQ multiplex PCR; TCRdb keeps only in-frame clonotypes and omits some of them. The sample lists 30,000 to 40,000 clones; over 90% were seen once. The specimen comprised CD4+ or CD8+ T cells sorted from blood, sampled in a trial of the OX40 agonist ivuxolimab. The receptors here all came from an adult with an advanced solid tumor such as melanoma, head and neck, liver or kidney cancer.

V is TRBV4-1 and J is TRBJ1-1; D is ambiguous. This CDR3 comprises 16 residues. CDR1 is MGHRA and CDR2 is YSYEKL in the germline V gene. Trimming removed 0 bases from V and 1 base from J, with 12 bases in between. CDR3: CASSQDRARANTEAFF. Written as DNA, the CDR3 is TGCGCCAGCAGCCAAGACCGGGCGCGGGCGAACACTGAAGCTTTCTTT.

The V call is TRBV9, the J call TRBJ1-1, with 7 bases that match TRBD1. The CDR3 is 15 amino acids. Per the germline V gene, CDR1 is SGDLS and CDR2 is YYNGEE. Losses at the gene ends were 3 bases for V and 3 bases for J; bases not matched to a gene: 8. CDR3 residues: CASSARSGQHTEAFF. CDR3 DNA sequence: TGTGCCAGCAGCGCCCGCTCGGGACAGCACACTGAAGCTTTCTTT. Together with reference TRBV9 and TRBJ1-1, the CDR3 gives the full variable domain: DSGVTQTPKHLITATGQRVTLRCSPRSGDLSVYWYQQSLDQGLQFLIQYYNGEERAKGNILERFSAQQFPDLHSELNLSSLELGDSALYFCASSARSGQHTEAFFGQGTRLTVV.

This clone was seen more than once but under ten times. V and J are TRBV5-1 and TRBJ1-1; D is possibly TRBD1 (5 bases). The CDR3 loop spans 13 amino acids. Per germline, CDR1 SGHRS and CDR2 YFSETQ. Trimming took 4 bases from V and 1 from J, leaving 8 bases between them. CDR3 residues: CASSTRENTEAFF. The CDR3 DNA sequence: TGCGCCAGCAGCACCAGGGAGAACACTGAAGCTTTCTTT.

This clone was seen just once. This chain links TRBV7-9 with TRBJ2-1; no reliable D call. Germline CDR1 reads SEHNR; CDR2 reads FQNEAQ (reference sequence). V was shortened by 5 bases and J by 3 bases, with 14 bases between the two germline ends. The CDR3 loop spans 15 amino acids. DNA of the CDR3: TGTGCCAGCAGCCCCGGTAGGGATGGCTACAATGAGCAGTTCTTC. Its translation: CASSPGRDGYNEQFF.

The CDR3 sequence: CASSSNYGYTF. CDR3 in DNA: TGTGCCAGCAGCTCTAACTATGGCTACACCTTC. The V call is TRBV28, the J call TRBJ1-2; D remains unclear. The length of the CDR3 is 11 residues. CDR1 is MDHEN and CDR2 is SYDVKM in the germline V gene. V lost 6 bases to trimming and J lost 0 bases, with 2 bases between them.

The chain's CDR3 is CASSTDPGNQPQHF. CDR3 DNA: TGTGCCAGCAGCACCGACCCTGGCAATCAGCCCCAGCATTTT. The chain uses TRBV11-2 and TRBJ1-5; D is ambiguous. The CDR3 is 14 amino acids. With 5 bases removed from V and 2 bases from J, the gap between germline ends came to 10 bases. Looked up from germline, CDR1 is SGHAT and CDR2 is FQNNGV. Variable domain in full (rest from reference TRBV11-2 and TRBJ1-5): EAGVAQSPRYKIIEKRQSVAFWCNPISGHATLYWYQQILGQGPKLLIQFQNNGVVDDSQLPKDRFSAERLKGVDSTLKIQPAKLEDSAVYLCASSTDPGNQPQHFGDGTRLSIL.

The chain has TRBV11-2 and TRBJ2-6; 7 nucleotides line up with TRBD1. Germline CDR1 reads SGHAT; CDR2 reads FQNNGV. With V trimmed by 5 bases and J by 3 bases, 16 bases remained unmatched. CDR3 length equals 19 residues. DNA of the CDR3: TGTGCCAGCAGCACAAAAACCGGGACAGCCTTTTTTGGGGCCAACGTCCTGACTTTC. Protein sequence: CASSTKTGTAFFGANVLTF.

The chain employs TRBV30 and TRBJ1-5; possible D gene TRBD1, 5 bases. Germline CDR1 is GTSNPN and CDR2 is SVGIG (reference sequence). The CDR3 is 14 amino acids. V lost 3 bases, J lost 5 bases, and 14 bases lay in between. CDR3 loop: CAWSQQVSHQPQHF. The CDR3 DNA reads TGTGCCTGGAGCCAACAGGTGAGCCATCAGCCCCAGCATTTT. Drawing the rest from reference TRBV30 and TRBJ1-5, the complete variable domain is SQTIHQWPATLVQPVGSPLSLECTVEGTSNPNLYWYRQAAGRGLQLLFYSVGIGQISSEVPQNLSASRPQDRQFILSSKKLLLSDSGFYLCAWSQQVSHQPQHFGDGTRLSIL.

This sequence joins TRBV7-9 and TRBJ1-1, with 8 bases lining up with TRBD1. With V trimmed by 4 bases and J by 3 bases, 7 bases remained unmatched. This CDR3 comprises 15 residues. Germline values: CDR1 SEHNR, CDR2 FQNEAQ (reference sequence). The CDR3: CASSSRQGIDTEAFF. The CDR3 DNA reads TGTGCCAGCAGCTCGCGACAGGGGATTGACACTGAAGCTTTCTTT.

The chain is built from TRBV7-2 and TRBJ2-6; no reliable D call. The V end was cut by 5 bases, the J end by 5 bases, with 16 bases between. Per the germline V gene, CDR1 is SGHTA and CDR2 is FQGNSA. The CDR3 loop spans 16 amino acids. The CDR3 loop reads CASSALKQSRANVLTF. CDR3 DNA sequence: TGTGCCAGCAGCGCACTGAAACAAAGTCGGGCCAACGTCCTGACTTTC.

V and J are TRBV28 and TRBJ1-5; 7 nucleotides match TRBD1. This CDR3 spans 17 amino acids. Trimming at V came to 3 bases and at J to 3 bases, leaving 11 bases not matched to a gene. From germline, CDR1 is MDHEN and CDR2 SYDVKM. CDR3 nucleotides: TGTGCCAGCAGTTTCTCGGTAGGCAGGGGGAACAATCAGCCCCAGCATTTT. The encoded protein is CASSFSVGRGNNQPQHF.

The V gene is TRBV30, the J gene TRBJ2-2, with 8 bases fitting TRBD1. With 1 base clipped from V and 2 bases from J, the junction kept 6 bases outside the gene matches. CDR1 and CDR2 from the germline V gene are GTSNPN and SVGIG (reference sequence). This CDR3 spans 16 amino acids. CDR3 loop: CAWSANDRGNTGELFF. The CDR3 DNA reads TGTGCCTGGAGTGCAAACGACAGGGGTAACACCGGGGAGCTGTTTTTT.

This rearrangement joins TRBV11-2 to TRBJ2-7, with D perhaps TRBD2 (5 bases). The CDR3 is 14 residues long. With 0 bases removed from V and 5 bases from J, the gap between germline ends came to 11 bases. The germline V gene encodes CDR1 SGHAT and CDR2 FQNNGV. The CDR3 protein is CASSLDLSGNEQYF. DNA of the CDR3: TGTGCCAGCAGCTTAGATCTGTCGGGGAACGAGCAGTACTTC.

The CDR3 region has the DNA TGTGCCAGCAGCTTTTTCTCAACTAATGAAAAACTGTTTTTT. Amino acids: CASSFFSTNEKLFF. The genes are TRBV5-6 and TRBJ1-4; D is unclear. Trimming shortened V by 2 bases and J by 0 bases, and 5 bases separated the two germline ends. The CDR3 is made up of 14 amino acids. Germline lookup yields CDR1 SGHDT and CDR2 YYEEEE.

This clone was seen a few times. The V call is TRBV11-2, the J call TRBJ2-7; tentative D call: TRBD1 (5 bases). V shed 5 bases and J shed 0 bases, with 11 bases lying between them. This CDR3 has 14 amino acids. Germline CDR1 reads SGHAT; CDR2 reads FQNNGV. The CDR3, as DNA: TGTGCCAGCAGCAAAGAAGGGGACTCCTACGAGCAGTACTTC. Amino acid sequence: CASSKEGDSYEQYF.

The chain couples TRBV5-1 to TRBJ2-7; the D gene is possibly TRBD1 (6 bases). V was clipped by 5 bases and J by 5 bases, with 17 bases between them. The CDR3 contains 14 residues. Germline CDR1 SGHRS, CDR2 YFSETQ. Here the CDR3 reads CASRGSQGIHEQYF. The CDR3 bases are TGCGCCAGCAGAGGTTCACAGGGAATCCACGAGCAGTACTTC.

In DNA form, the CDR3 reads TGTGCCAGCAGTTACTCTGGGGGGCTTTGGGAGACCCAGTACTTC. Its translation is CASSYSGGLWETQYF. The chain carries TRBV6-6 and TRBJ2-5, with D possibly being TRBD1 or TRBD2 (6 bases each). Germline CDR1 reads MNHNY; CDR2 reads SVGAGI (reference sequence). This CDR3 has 15 amino acids. V was trimmed by 0 bases and J by 5 bases, leaving 13 bases between them.

This clone is a singleton in its sample. J is TRBJ1-6 and V is TRBV5-4, with D unresolved. V dropped 4 bases and J dropped 7 bases, with 6 bases sitting between them. Germline CDR1 SGHNT, CDR2 YYREEE (reference sequence). The CDR3 is 12 amino acids. The CDR3 nucleotides are TGTGCCAGCAGCCGGGTGAATTCACCCCTCCACTTT. Its protein product is CASSRVNSPLHF.

The V and J genes are TRBV5-6 and TRBJ2-7; 13 bases map to TRBD2. This CDR3 comprises 17 residues. Germline-derived CDR1 and CDR2 are SGHDT and YYEEEE. V lost 1 base and J lost 2; bases outside the gene matches: 6. The CDR3 loop is CASSLTSGRAAAYEQYF. The CDR3 nucleotides read TGTGCCAGCAGCTTGACTAGCGGGAGGGCGGCGGCCTACGAGCAGTACTTC.

This sequence joins TRBV6-4 and TRBJ1-5, with D possibly matching TRBD1 (5 bases). V was cut by 3 bases and J by 5 bases, with 8 bases left in between. This CDR3 comprises 13 residues. Germline-derived CDR1 and CDR2 are MRHNA and SNTAGT. CDR3 coding DNA: TGTGCCAGCAGTGAGCAGGGTGATCAGCCCCAGCATTTT. Translating it yields CASSEQGDQPQHF.

This chain uses TRBV11-2 with TRBJ2-7; D tentatively reads TRBD1 or TRBD2 (6 bases each). The CDR3 covers 15 residues. Trimming left V 5 bases short and J 2 bases short, with 16 bases between. Germline assignment: CDR1 SGHAT and CDR2 FQNNGV. The CDR3 DNA reads as TGTGCCAGCAGCAAGGAGGGGGGAACCGCCTACGAGCAGTACTTC. Translated, it gives CASSKEGGTAYEQYF.

In DNA, the CDR3 is TGTGCCAGCTCCCCGGGACCAGGCAATTTTGAAAAACTGTTTTTT. This encodes CASSPGPGNFEKLFF. The V call is TRBV6-1, the J call TRBJ1-4, with a possible D match to TRBD1 (5 bases). CDR1 and CDR2 from the germline V gene are MNHNS and SASEGT. This CDR3 has 15 amino acids. Trimming removed 8 bases at V and 7 bases at J, with 20 bases between.

This chain joins TRBV5-1 and TRBJ2-2; no clear D gene. Deletions cut 4 bases from V and 4 bases from J, with 8 bases between. The CDR3 is 13 residues long. CDR1 is SGHRS, CDR2 YFSETQ, per germline. The CDR3 reads CASSQTITGELFF. DNA of the CDR3: TGCGCCAGCAGCCAGACAATCACCGGGGAGCTGTTTTTT.

Comment on this clone: Germline is not matched at one junction end, which may reflect a read error. The V and J genes are TRBV7-7 and TRBJ2-5; D is unresolved. Germline loops: CDR1 SSHAT, CDR2 FNYEAQ (reference sequence). The CDR3 length is 15 residues. CDR3: CASSPNPGSQETQYF. CDR3 in DNA: TGTGCTAGCAGCCCCAATCCCGGGTCGCAAGAGACCCAGTACTTC. Complete variable domain (other parts from reference TRBV7-7 and TRBJ2-5): GAGVSQSPRYKVTKRGQDVTLRCDPISSHATLYWYQQALGQGPEFLTYFNYEAQPDKSGLPSDRFSAERPEGSISTLTIQRTEQRDSAMYRCASSPNPGSQETQYFGPGTRLLVL.

The gene calls are TRBV5-1 and TRBJ2-3, with D possibly being TRBD2 (5 bases). From germline, CDR1 is SGHRS and CDR2 YFSETQ. The CDR3 spans 14 residues. Trimming pared 7 bases from V and 1 base from J, leaving 13 bases between. For the CDR3, the DNA is TGCGCCAGCGCGGAGGCAGCAGGCACAGATACGCAGTATTTT. Encoded protein: CASAEAAGTDTQYF.

The rearrangement links TRBV29-1 to TRBJ2-5; the match to TRBD2 covers 7 bases. The germline gives CDR1 SQVTM, CDR2 ANQGSEA. The junction had 10 bases not matched to a gene; V was cut back by 1 base and J by 5 bases. This CDR3 contains 15 residues. Here the CDR3 DNA reads TGCAGCGTTGAAGCACCGGGGGGTGAGATCGAGACCCAGTACTTC. This codes for CSVEAPGGEIETQYF.

Here the CDR3 reads CASSAQGGVRETQYF. In nucleotides, the CDR3 is TGTGCCAGTAGTGCCCAGGGGGGCGTGCGAGAGACCCAGTACTTC. This sequence joins TRBV19 and TRBJ2-5; D may be TRBD1 (7 bases). Trimming took 5 bases from V and 4 from J, leaving 17 bases between them. CDR3 length: 15 residues. Germline V gene sequence: CDR1 LNHDA, CDR2 SQIVND (reference sequence).

The chain carries TRBV5-1 and TRBJ2-7; 10 nucleotides match TRBD1. V lost 1 base to trimming and J lost 5 bases; unmatched junction nucleotides: 6. CDR1 and CDR2 from the germline V gene are SGHRS and YFSETQ. The CDR3 runs to 15 residues. The CDR3: CASSLIGQGVHEQYF. In nucleotides, the CDR3 is TGCGCCAGCAGCTTGATTGGACAGGGGGTCCACGAGCAGTACTTC.

This rearrangement joins TRBV5-1 to TRBJ2-3, with TRBD2 as a possible D gene (6 bases). Trimming stripped 0 bases from V and 1 base from J, with 6 bases between. The CDR3 runs to 14 residues. From germline, CDR1 is SGHRS and CDR2 YFSETQ. The CDR3 loop is CASSLASGTDTQYF. The CDR3 DNA is TGCGCCAGCAGCTTGGCTAGCGGCACAGATACGCAGTATTTT.

This clone was seen once. The chain links TRBV5-4 to TRBJ2-3, with D tentatively TRBD1 (6 bases). The CDR3 is 16 amino acids. Germline V gene data show CDR1 as SGHNT and CDR2 as YYREEE (reference sequence). V was trimmed by 3 bases and J by 4 bases, leaving 18 bases between them. The CDR3 here is CASSSTGNWPPDTQYF. As DNA, the CDR3 is TGTGCCAGCAGCTCCACAGGGAATTGGCCTCCAGATACGCAGTATTTT.